This T cell receptor beta chain was sequenced during a study of PD-1 blockade in classical Hodgkin lymphoma (dated by TCRdb to between 2020 and 2021). Broadly, across the study: Nivolumab dosing was 3 mg/kg intravenously every 2 weeks, continuing until either disease progression or unacceptable toxicity. The study used CyTOF and TCR beta sequencing to define a peripheral blood immune signature of response to PD-1 blockade in classical Hodgkin lymphoma. Overall results and qualifications from the work: Trial patients with a complete response had baseline diversity similar to that of newly diagnosed patients, while partial responders and progressors had significantly lower diversity. Baseline TCR diversity was reported as lower in newly diagnosed patients than in healthy donors, and lower still in relapsed/refractory patients. Only a single clinical trial cohort was studied, and what caused the repertoire differences, possibly disease activity or prior therapy, remained undefined. A significant rise by C4D1 was seen in CD4+ but not CD8+ TCR diversity (p=0.0027 vs p=0.16), with the rise being most apparent in complete responders (p=0.02). Lower diversity was seen in patients whose nivolumab began less than 1 year after ASCT, and these patients were left out of later analyses so that immune reconstitution would not confound the results.

Details on this clone: Its recognized antigen is unknown. No base qualities exist here, and no much larger clone lies one base off it.

The Qiagen DNeasy kit was used to extract genomic DNA both from unsorted PBMCs and from the negatively selected CD4+ and CD8+ fractions. TCR beta CDR3 regions were amplified by immunoSEQ multiplex PCR using primers annealing to V and J segments. A synthetic immune receptor repertoire was used to minimize amplification bias, and any remaining bias was removed computationally after sequencing. Turning to the authors' computational methods: Custom Python scripts were used to quantify repertoire diversity as the Shannon entropy index. Unsorted, CD4+ and CD8+ repertoires were examined separately, except in combined analyses, for which CD4+ and CD8+ sequences were merged in silico. Clonal expansion was defined as at least a 2-fold frequency increase after treatment relative to C1D1, with a pseudocount of 0.5 for undetected baseline clones. Singleton clones were defined as clones with 0 or 1 copy at C1D1, and non-singleton clones were defined as clones with 2 or more copies. By matching protein sequences in sorted samples from the same patient, clones expanded in unsorted samples were annotated as CD4+, CD8+ or unknown. Diversity changes from C1D1 to C4D1 were tested in paired samples using Wilcoxon tests. TCRdb carries this immuneACCESS record with in-frame sequences only. Its versions omit some clonotypes, under half of them owing to an unresolved V gene in the studies checked, with the rest unexplained. From that table come the V and J calls and clone size; the DNA was used to work out D and trimming. This sample lists about 41,000 clones; nearly 70% were detected once. The ten largest clones represent roughly 2.6% of the sample.

The sample's time point label, in plain terms: cycle 4 day 1 (C4D1), after less than seven weeks of nivolumab. All trial patients had relapsed after autologous stem cell transplantation, with cohorts A, B and C differing in prior brentuximab vedotin exposure. The trial cohort comprised some 60 patients with relapsed/refractory classical Hodgkin lymphoma whose best overall responses were complete response, partial response or progressive disease. In the multi-cohort phase II CheckMate 205 trial, trial patients received single-agent nivolumab. Best overall response was determined by an independent review committee according to the 2007 International Working Group response criteria. Trial PBMCs were obtained immediately prior to nivolumab initiation (C1D1) and on therapy at cycle 2 day 1 and cycle 4 day 1. Peripheral blood was collected in 8 mL Vacutainer Cell Preparation Tubes, from which PBMCs were isolated by centrifugation and then cryopreserved.

The CDR3 runs 13 residues from the cysteine to the phenylalanine. CDR3 DNA is the only sequence kept; it has 39 bases, read in frame from the first base. The junction shows trimming of 9 bases on V and 4 bases on J, plus 15 bases between the germline ends. CDR1 is given as LNHDA and CDR2 as SQIVND, both from the germline V gene (reference sequence). In this chain, TRBV19 is recombined with TRBJ2-5; matching of 6 bases hints at TRBD2 as the D gene. The source is a human donor with classical Hodgkin lymphoma. Specimen: peripheral blood mononuclear cells (PBMCs), collected before the fourth cycle of nivolumab. The DNA sequence reads TGTGCCAGCGCTCTTCTGGGAGGAGAGACCCAGTACTTC. Translation gives CASALLGGETQYF. The CDR3, completed at both ends by the reference TRBV19 and TRBJ2-5 genes, gives the full variable domain DGGITQSPKYLFRKEGQNVTLSCEQNLNHDAMYWYRQDPGQGLRLIYYSQIVNDFQKGDIAEGYSVSREKKESFPLTVTSAQKNPTAFYLCASALLGGETQYFGPGTRLLVL.